The source of this TCR beta chain is a study of shared clonotypes between healthy human individuals. Across the whole study: Donors, aged 18 to 49, were a couple of women and three men. Every donor yielded three CD4 naive, three CD4 memory, two CD8 naive and one CD8 memory plate.

Germline V lookup: CDR1 SNHLY, CDR2 FYNNEI. Losses at the gene ends were 7 bases for V and 8 bases for J; bases not matched to a gene: 10. CDR3 length: 14 residues. The table came from immunoSEQ multiplex PCR; TCRdb's copy has only in-frame clones and leaves some out. The sample has 2 million to 2.5 million clones, 85% to 95% seen once. Terminally differentiated effector memory CD45RA+ cells were excluded by CCR7 positive selection of CD45RO-negative cells. Material: naive CD8+ T cells from PBMCs. The sequence derives from a man younger than 35 in good health. Some clones in this sample may be carry-over from other donors' samples. The gene calls are TRBV2 and TRBJ2-1, with 8 nucleotides matching TRBD2. CDR3: CASTGREGLHEQFF. DNA for the CDR3: TGTGCCAGCACAGGTCGGGAGGGCTTGCATGAGCAGTTCTTC.